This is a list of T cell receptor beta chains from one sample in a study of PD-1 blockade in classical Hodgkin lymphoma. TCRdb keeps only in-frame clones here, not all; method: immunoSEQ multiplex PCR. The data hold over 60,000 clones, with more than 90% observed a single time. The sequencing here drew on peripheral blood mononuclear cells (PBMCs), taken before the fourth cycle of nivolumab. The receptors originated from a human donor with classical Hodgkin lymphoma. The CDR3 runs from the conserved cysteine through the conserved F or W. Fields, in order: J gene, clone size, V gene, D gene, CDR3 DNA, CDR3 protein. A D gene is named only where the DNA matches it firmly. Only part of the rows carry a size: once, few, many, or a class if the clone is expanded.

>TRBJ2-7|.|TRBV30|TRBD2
TGTGCCTCCCAGAGGTGGGAGGGCTACGAGCAGTACTTC
CASQRWEGYEQYF
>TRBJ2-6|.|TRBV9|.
TGTGCCAGCAGCGCCGGGACGTCCAAGGGGGCCAACGTCCTGACTTTC
CASSAGTSKGANVLTF
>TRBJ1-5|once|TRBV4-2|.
TGTGCCAGCAGCCAAGATTTCCTTCAAGGGGGTCAGCCCCAGCATTTT
CASSQDFLQGGQPQHF
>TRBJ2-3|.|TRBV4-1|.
TGCGCCAGCAGGTATTTCGCGTACAGCACAGATACGCAGTATTTT
CASRYFAYSTDTQYF
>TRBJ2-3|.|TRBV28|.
TGTGCCAGCAGTTTCCATACGCAGTATTTT
CASSFHTQYF
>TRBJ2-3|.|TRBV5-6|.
TGTGCCAGCAGCTCCCTCGGTCCAGATACGCAGTATTTT
CASSSLGPDTQYF
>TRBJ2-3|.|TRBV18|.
TGTGCCAGCTCACCACCCGGCAGGGGACTATTAGATACGCAGTATTTT
CASSPPGRGLLDTQYF
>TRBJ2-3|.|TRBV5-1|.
TGCGCCAGCAGGTCAGGGTCAGATACGCAGTATTTT
CASRSGSDTQYF
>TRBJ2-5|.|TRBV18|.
TGTGCCAGCTCACCACCGGGTCTCGGAGAGACCCAGTACTTC
CASSPPGLGETQYF
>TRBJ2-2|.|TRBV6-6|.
TGTGCCAGCAGTCAGGACGGGGGCGGGGAGCTGTTTTTT
CASSQDGGGELFF
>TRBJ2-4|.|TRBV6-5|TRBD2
TGTGCCAGCAGTTACTCGGGTAGCGGGGGGTCTGGCATTCAGTACTTC
CASSYSGSGGSGIQYF
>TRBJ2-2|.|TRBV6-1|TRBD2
TGTGCCAGCAGTGAACTCCTAGCGGGGCTGACCGGGGAGCTGTTTTTT
CASSELLAGLTGELFF
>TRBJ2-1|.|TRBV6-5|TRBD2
TGTGCCAGCAGCTGGGGACTAGCGGGATTAAAGTTCTTC
CASSWGLAGLKFF
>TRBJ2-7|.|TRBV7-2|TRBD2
TGTGCCAGCAGCCTCCGGACTAGCGGGGTCTACGAGCAGTACTTC
CASSLRTSGVYEQYF
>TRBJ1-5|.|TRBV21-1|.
TGTGCCAGCAGCCTCCTTGGGGGACAGAATAGCAATCAGCCCCAGCATTTT
CASSLLGGQNSNQPQHF
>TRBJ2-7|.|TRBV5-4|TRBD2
TGTGCCAGCAGCTCGGGACTAGCAAGCTACGAGCAGTACTTC
CASSSGLASYEQYF
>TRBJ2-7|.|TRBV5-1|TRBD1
TGCGCCAGCAGGCCCGGGACAGGACTCTACGAGCAGTACTTC
CASRPGTGLYEQYF
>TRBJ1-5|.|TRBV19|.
TGTGCCAGTAGTATCGGTGGCAATCAGCCCCAGCATTTT
CASSIGGNQPQHF
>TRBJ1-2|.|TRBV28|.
TGTGCCACCCTTTCGACGGAGAATGGCTACACCTTC
CATLSTENGYTF
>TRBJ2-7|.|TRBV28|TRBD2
TGTGCCAGCAGCCGACTAGCAGGCGAGCAGTACTTC
CASSRLAGEQYF
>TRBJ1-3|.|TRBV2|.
TGTGCCAGCAAGACGAGTAGGGCCCCGATTAGTGCTGGAAACACCATATATTTT
CASKTSRAPISAGNTIYF
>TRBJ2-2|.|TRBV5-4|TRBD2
TGTGCCAGCAGCTTGACCGGGACTAGCGGGACCGGGGAGCTGTTTTTT
CASSLTGTSGTGELFF
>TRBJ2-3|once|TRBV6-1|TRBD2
TGTGCCAGCAGTGAAGCGGTAGCGGCGGGAGGGTGGGATACGCAGTATTTT
CASSEAVAAGGWDTQYF
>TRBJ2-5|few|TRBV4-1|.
TGCGCCAGCAGCTGGGACCAAGAGACCCAGTACTTC
CASSWDQETQYF
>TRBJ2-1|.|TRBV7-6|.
TGTGCCAGCAGCTCGTCATCCTACAATGAGCAGTTCTTC
CASSSSSYNEQFF
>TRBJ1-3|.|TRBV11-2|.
TGTGCCAGCAGCTTAGGGACCCCCGGGACATCTGGAAACACCATATATTTT
CASSLGTPGTSGNTIYF
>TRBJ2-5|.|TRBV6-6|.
TGTGCCAGCAGTAGCAACAGGGTTGAGACCCAGTACTTC
CASSSNRVETQYF
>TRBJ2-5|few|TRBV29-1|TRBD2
TGCAGCATGAACAGGGGTAGCGGGGGGGCTGGAGGGGAGACCCAGTACTTC
CSMNRGSGGAGGETQYF
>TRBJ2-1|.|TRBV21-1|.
TGTGCCAGCAGCAAAGCTGTAGCGGGAGGGCGACATGAGCAGTTCTTC
CASSKAVAGGRHEQFF
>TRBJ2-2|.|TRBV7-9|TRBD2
TGTGCCAGCAGCCTGGCTAGCGGGAGTCCCGGGGAGCTGTTTTTT
CASSLASGSPGELFF
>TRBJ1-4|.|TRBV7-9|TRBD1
TGTGCCAGCAGCTTAGCGGGACAGGGGAACGAAAAACTGTTTTTT
CASSLAGQGNEKLFF
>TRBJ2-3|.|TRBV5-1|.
TGCGCCAGCAGCTTGGGGGACTTTAGCACAGATACGCAGTATTTT
CASSLGDFSTDTQYF